The source of this T cell receptor beta chain is a study of blood T cell repertoires in COVID-19. About the research overall: Whether acute or convalescent, the COVID-19 samples came from the United States, Italy and Spain.

J gave up 9 bases and V 0 bases, and 5 bases lay outside the gene matches. The CDR3 is 17 residues long. CDR1 LGHNT and CDR2 FRNRAP come from the germline V gene. Method: immunoSEQ multiplex PCR; TCRdb's copy keeps in-frame clones and lacks some. This sample has under 300,000 clones, with about 88% found just once. The sample was peripheral blood. This clonotype was obtained from a woman in her 70s with active or convalescent COVID-19. The rearrangement links TRBV12-5 to TRBJ2-1; 16 bases align to TRBD2. The CDR3 region has the DNA TGTGCTAGTGGTTTGGTCCCTGGGACTAGCGGGGGGGGTGAGCAGTTCTTC. Translation gives CASGLVPGTSGGGEQFF. Full variable domain (missing parts from reference TRBV12-5 and TRBJ2-1): DARVTQTPRHKVTEMGQEVTMRCQPILGHNTVFWYRQTMMQGLELLAYFRNRAPLDDSGMPKDRFSAEMPDATLATLKIQPSEPRDSAVYFCASGLVPGTSGGGEQFFGPGTRLTVL.